The clone carrying this T cell receptor beta chain was picked up many times. The data originate from a study of blood T cell repertoires in COVID-19. For the study at large: Material from acute and convalescent COVID-19 was sourced from the United States, Italy and Spain.

Using immunoSEQ multiplex PCR, the repertoire was profiled, and TCRdb retains in-frame clones only, with some absent. The sample has some 230,000 clones; around 80% are singletons. Germline assignment: CDR1 SQVTM and CDR2 ANQGSEA. This CDR3 has 13 residues. V was pared by 6 bases and J by 5 bases, with 16 bases between. The receptor was isolated from a man aged 40-55 years who had recovered from COVID-19. The material sequenced was PBMCs or T cells enriched from blood (not recorded which). The rearrangement links TRBV29-1 to TRBJ2-5; D may be TRBD2 (6 bases). The CDR3 region is CSVGRHGGETQYF. The CDR3, as DNA: TGCAGCGTCGGAAGACATGGAGGGGAGACCCAGTACTTC.